This T cell receptor beta chain was recorded in a study of T cells in localized non-small cell lung cancer. Overall study findings and caveats: Prolonged overall survival went with higher T cell density in the blood. Adjacent uninvolved lung tissue had the highest T cell clonality, exceeding tumor.

Germline V lookup: CDR1 SGHRS, CDR2 YFSETQ. Trimming cost V 6 bases and J 2 bases, with 11 bases left between them. This CDR3 region has 13 residues. Sequencing was performed with immunoSEQ multiplex PCR; in TCRdb, only in-frame clones are kept and a portion is missing. The data contain over 25,000 clones, around 92% of them singletons. About this clone: Its antigen is not known.

The chain carries TRBV5-1 and TRBJ1-2; a possible D gene is TRBD1 (6 bases). The TCR was taken from a female donor of 60 years or more with stage I lung adenocarcinoma. The specimen was peripheral blood, collected before any cancer treatment. CDR3 bases: TGCGCCAGCACGGGGGGCAGAAACTATGGCTACACCTTC. Translated: CASTGGRNYGYTF.